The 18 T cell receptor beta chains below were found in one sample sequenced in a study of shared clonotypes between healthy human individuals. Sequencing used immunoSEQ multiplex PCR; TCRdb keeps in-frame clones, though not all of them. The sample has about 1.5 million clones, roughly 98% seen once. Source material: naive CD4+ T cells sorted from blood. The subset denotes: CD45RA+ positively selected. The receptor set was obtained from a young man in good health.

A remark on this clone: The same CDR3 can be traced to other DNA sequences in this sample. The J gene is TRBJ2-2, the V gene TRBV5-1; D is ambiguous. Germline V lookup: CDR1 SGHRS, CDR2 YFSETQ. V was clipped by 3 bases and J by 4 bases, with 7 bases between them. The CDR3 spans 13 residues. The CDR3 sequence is CASSSSSTGELFF. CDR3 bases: TGCGCCAGCAGCTCAAGTAGCACCGGGGAGCTGTTTTTT.

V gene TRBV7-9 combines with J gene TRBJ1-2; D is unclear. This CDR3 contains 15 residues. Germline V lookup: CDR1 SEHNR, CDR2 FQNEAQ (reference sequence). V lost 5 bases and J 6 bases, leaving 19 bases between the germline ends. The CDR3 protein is CASSVTGGSFNGYTF. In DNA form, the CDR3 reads TGTGCCAGCAGCGTAACCGGTGGGAGTTTCAATGGCTACACCTTC. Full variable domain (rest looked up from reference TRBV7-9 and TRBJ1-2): DTGVSQNPRHKITKRGQNVTFRCDPISEHNRLYWYRQTLGQGPEFLTYFQNEAQLEKSRLLSDRFSAERPKGSFSTLEIQRTEQGDSAMYLCASSVTGGSFNGYTFGSGTRLTVV.

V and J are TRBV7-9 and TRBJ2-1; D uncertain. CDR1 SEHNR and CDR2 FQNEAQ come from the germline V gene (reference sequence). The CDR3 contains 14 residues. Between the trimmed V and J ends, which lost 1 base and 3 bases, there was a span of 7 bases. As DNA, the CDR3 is TGTGCCAGCAGCTTAGGACACGACTACAATGAGCAGTTCTTC. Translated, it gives CASSLGHDYNEQFF.

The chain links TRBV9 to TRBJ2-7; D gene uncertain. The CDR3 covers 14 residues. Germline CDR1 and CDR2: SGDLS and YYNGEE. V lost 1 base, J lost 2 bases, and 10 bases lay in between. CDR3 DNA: TGTGCCAGCAGCGTATCCGCTACCGCCTACGAGCAGTACTTC. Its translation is CASSVSATAYEQYF. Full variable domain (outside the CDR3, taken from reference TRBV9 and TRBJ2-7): DSGVTQTPKHLITATGQRVTLRCSPRSGDLSVYWYQQSLDQGLQFLIQYYNGEERAKGNILERFSAQQFPDLHSELNLSSLELGDSALYFCASSVSATAYEQYFGPGTRLTVT.

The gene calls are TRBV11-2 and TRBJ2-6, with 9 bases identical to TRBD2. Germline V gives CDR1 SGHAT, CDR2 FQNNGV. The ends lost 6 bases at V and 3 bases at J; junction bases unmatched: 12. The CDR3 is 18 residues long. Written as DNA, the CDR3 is TGTGCCAGCAGATTCTGGGGAGTAGCGGGAGTTGGGGCCAACGTCCTGACTTTC. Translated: CASRFWGVAGVGANVLTF.

CDR3 bases: TGTGCCAGCAGCGGGGACATTACGACGCAGTATTTT. This encodes CASSGDITTQYF. This rearrangement joins TRBV5-6 to TRBJ2-3, with D perhaps TRBD1 (6 bases). The CDR3 runs 12 residues. Germline assignment: CDR1 SGHDT and CDR2 YYEEEE. V was shortened by 4 bases and J by 9 bases, with 12 bases between the two germline ends.

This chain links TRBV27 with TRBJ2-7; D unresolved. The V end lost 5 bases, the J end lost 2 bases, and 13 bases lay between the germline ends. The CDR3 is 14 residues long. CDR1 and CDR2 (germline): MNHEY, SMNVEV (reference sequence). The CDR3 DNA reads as TGTGCCAGCAGTCGGAACACTCGCCCCTACGAGCAGTACTTC. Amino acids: CASSRNTRPYEQYF.

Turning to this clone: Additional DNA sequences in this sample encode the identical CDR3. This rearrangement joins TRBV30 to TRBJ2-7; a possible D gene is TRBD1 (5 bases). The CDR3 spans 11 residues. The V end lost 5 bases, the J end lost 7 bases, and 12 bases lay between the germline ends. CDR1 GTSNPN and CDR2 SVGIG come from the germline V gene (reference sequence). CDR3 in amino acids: CAWSRVREQYF. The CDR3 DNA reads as TGTGCCTGGTCCAGGGTGAGGGAGCAGTACTTC.

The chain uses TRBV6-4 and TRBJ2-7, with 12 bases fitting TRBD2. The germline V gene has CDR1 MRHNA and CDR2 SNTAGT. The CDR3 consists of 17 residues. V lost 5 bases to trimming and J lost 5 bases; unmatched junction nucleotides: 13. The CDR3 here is CASSYTALAGGPNEQYF. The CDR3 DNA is TGTGCCAGCAGTTATACAGCCCTAGCGGGAGGGCCGAACGAGCAGTACTTC.

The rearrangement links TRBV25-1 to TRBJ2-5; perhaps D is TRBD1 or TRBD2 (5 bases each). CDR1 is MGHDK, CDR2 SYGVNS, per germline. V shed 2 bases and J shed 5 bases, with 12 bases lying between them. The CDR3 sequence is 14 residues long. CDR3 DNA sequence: TGTGCCAGCAGTGAAGCCGGGGCTCCCGAGACCCAGTACTTC. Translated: CASSEAGAPETQYF.

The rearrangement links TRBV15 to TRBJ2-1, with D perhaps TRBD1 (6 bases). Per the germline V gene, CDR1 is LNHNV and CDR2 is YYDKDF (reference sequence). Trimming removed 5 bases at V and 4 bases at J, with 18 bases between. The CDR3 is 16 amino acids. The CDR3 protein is CATSGILQQGYNEQFF. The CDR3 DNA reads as TGTGCCACCAGCGGAATACTTCAACAGGGTTACAATGAGCAGTTCTTC.

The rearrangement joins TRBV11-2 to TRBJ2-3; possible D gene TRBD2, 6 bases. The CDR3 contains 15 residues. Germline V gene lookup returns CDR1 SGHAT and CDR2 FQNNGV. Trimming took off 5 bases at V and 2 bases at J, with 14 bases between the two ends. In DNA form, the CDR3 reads TGTGCCAGCAGCCCCCGAACTAGCCACACAGATACGCAGTATTTT. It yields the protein CASSPRTSHTDTQYF.

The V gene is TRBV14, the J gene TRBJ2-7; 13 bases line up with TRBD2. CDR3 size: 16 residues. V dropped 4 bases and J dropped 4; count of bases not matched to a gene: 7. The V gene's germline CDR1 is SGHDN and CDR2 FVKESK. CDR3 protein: CASSRTSGRFVYEQYF. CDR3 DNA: TGTGCCAGCAGCCGGACTAGCGGGAGATTCGTTTACGAGCAGTACTTC.

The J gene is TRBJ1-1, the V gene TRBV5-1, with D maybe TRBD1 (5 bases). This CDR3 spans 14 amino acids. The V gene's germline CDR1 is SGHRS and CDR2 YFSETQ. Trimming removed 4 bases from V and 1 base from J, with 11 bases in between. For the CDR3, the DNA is TGCGCCAGCAGCACCAGACAGACGAACACTGAAGCTTTCTTT. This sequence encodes CASSTRQTNTEAFF.

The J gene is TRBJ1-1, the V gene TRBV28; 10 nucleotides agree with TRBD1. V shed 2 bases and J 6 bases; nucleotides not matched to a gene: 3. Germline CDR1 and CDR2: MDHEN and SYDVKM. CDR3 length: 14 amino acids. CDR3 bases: TGTGCCAGCAGTTTAGGACAGGGGGTTCCTGAAGCTTTCTTT. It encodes CASSLGQGVPEAFF.

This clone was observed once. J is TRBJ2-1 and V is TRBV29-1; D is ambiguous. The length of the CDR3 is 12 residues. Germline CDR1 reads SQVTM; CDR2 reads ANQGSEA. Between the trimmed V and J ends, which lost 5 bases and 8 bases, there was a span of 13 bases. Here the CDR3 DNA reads TGCAGCGTTCTCCCCTCTGCATATGAGCAGTTCTTC. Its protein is CSVLPSAYEQFF.

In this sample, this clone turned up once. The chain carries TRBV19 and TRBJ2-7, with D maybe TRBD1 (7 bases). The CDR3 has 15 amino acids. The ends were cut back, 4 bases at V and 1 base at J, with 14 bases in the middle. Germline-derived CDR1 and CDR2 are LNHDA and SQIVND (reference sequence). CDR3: CASSKGASVSYEQYF. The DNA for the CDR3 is TGTGCCAGTAGTAAGGGGGCTAGCGTTTCCTACGAGCAGTACTTC.

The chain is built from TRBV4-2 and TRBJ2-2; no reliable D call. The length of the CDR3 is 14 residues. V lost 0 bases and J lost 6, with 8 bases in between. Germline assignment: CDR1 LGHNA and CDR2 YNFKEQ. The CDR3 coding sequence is TGTGCCAGCAGCCAAGATGTTAATGCCGGGGAGCTGTTTTTT. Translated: CASSQDVNAGELFF.